A selection of T cell receptor beta chains follows, all from one sample in a study of STAT5B mutations in CD4+ large granular lymphocyte leukemia. TCRdb keeps only in-frame clones here, not all; method: immunoSEQ multiplex PCR. Among about 45,000 clones listed, 65% to 90% were seen once. Sequencing used CD4+ T cells from blood buffy coats. The receptors shown here come from a human donor in good health. Both conserved end residues are trimmed from each CDR3. Expanded clones get a size class; other rows say once, few or many, or leave the size out.

v_call: TRBV7-9
clone_size: once
cdr3_aa: ASSFRQYSTDTQY

v_call: TRBV5-1
clone_size: NA
cdr3_aa: ASSLAGSTDTQY

v_call: TRBV5-1
clone_size: NA
cdr3_aa: ASSLSGQTPYEQY

v_call: TRBV2
clone_size: once
cdr3_aa: ASSIWNTEAF

v_call: TRBV2
clone_size: once
cdr3_aa: ASSRLAASLYEQY

v_call: TRBV15
clone_size: NA
cdr3_aa: ATSRVVGTYNEQF

v_call: TRBV5-6
clone_size: NA
cdr3_aa: ASSIRGPTYGYT

v_call: TRBV9
clone_size: NA
cdr3_aa: ASSVGAGGGSGGVQF

v_call: TRBV27
clone_size: once
cdr3_aa: ASSLKTQY

v_call: TRBV11-2
clone_size: NA
cdr3_aa: ASSLEASTYNEQF

v_call: TRBV7-2
clone_size: NA
cdr3_aa: ASSPVGPPYEQY

v_call: TRBV6-1
clone_size: NA
cdr3_aa: ASSEAGGIVRETQY

v_call: TRBV5-1
clone_size: NA
cdr3_aa: ASSPPGRGDVLT

v_call: TRBV4-3
clone_size: NA
cdr3_aa: ASSQDLAGGDYGYT

v_call: TRBV6-5
clone_size: NA
cdr3_aa: ASSYRGHVTEAF

v_call: TRBV29-1
clone_size: NA
cdr3_aa: SVEPVASGRNEQF

v_call: TRBV6-6
clone_size: NA
cdr3_aa: ASSGTGGVYEQY

v_call: TRBV5-1
clone_size: NA
cdr3_aa: ASSLRGGRQNTEAF

v_call: TRBV25-1
clone_size: once
cdr3_aa: ASSEGLAGGMLEQY

v_call: TRBV6-6
clone_size: NA
cdr3_aa: ASVSRRGEGHYGYT

v_call: TRBV12-5
clone_size: NA
cdr3_aa: ASSPGLAGVGHEQF

v_call: TRBV6-4
clone_size: NA
cdr3_aa: ASSWAAGLYNEQF

v_call: TRBV28
clone_size: NA
cdr3_aa: ASSPATGNQPQH

v_call: TRBV4-2
clone_size: NA
cdr3_aa: ASSQGDTNQPQH

v_call: TRBV19
clone_size: NA
cdr3_aa: ASSSKGLNVYGYT

v_call: TRBV5-6
clone_size: once
cdr3_aa: ASSLKGTLLYEQY

v_call: TRBV6-1
clone_size: NA
cdr3_aa: ASSEVAGNSYNEQF